Sequencing of this T cell receptor beta chain was carried out in a study of T cell responses to AZD1222 COVID-19 vaccine. Broader study findings: Spike-wide coverage was observed for vaccine-associated CD4 TCRs, with dominant responses at 160-218 and 743-854. Nearly half of spike-specific TCRs reportedly target variant regions that are unmutated in the B.1.351 and B.1.1.7 variants. The study identified only five to seven AZD1222 recipients as seropositive at baseline.

Details on this clone: The antigen is not known.

The CDR3 is 15 residues long. The germline V gene encodes CDR1 SEHNR and CDR2 FQNEAQ (reference sequence). V shed 5 bases and J shed 7 bases, with 15 bases lying between them. Clones were read by immunoSEQ multiplex PCR, and TCRdb kept only the in-frame ones, dropping some. The table lists roughly 99,000 clones, under 95% of them singletons. This sample comprised peripheral blood, obtained 28 days after the second AZD1222 dose. This receptor was obtained from an adult who received the AZD1222 COVID-19 vaccine. The chain uses TRBV7-9 and TRBJ1-6; a possible D gene is TRBD1 (6 bases). CDR3 bases: TGTGCCAGCAGCGAAGGACAGTCGGGCAATTCACCCCTCCACTTT. The encoded protein is CASSEGQSGNSPLHF.